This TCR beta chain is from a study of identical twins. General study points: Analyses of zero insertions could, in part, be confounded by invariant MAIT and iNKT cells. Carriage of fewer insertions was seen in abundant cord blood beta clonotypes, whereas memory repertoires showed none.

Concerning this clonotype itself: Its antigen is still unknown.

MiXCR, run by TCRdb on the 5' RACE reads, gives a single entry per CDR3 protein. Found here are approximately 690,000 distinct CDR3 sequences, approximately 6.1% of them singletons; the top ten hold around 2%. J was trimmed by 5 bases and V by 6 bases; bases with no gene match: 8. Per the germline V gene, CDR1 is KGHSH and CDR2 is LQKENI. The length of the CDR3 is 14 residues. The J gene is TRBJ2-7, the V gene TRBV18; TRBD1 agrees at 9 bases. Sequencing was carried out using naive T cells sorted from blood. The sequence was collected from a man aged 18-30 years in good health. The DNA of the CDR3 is TGTGCCAGCTCCCCGACCGGGACAGGGAACGAGCAGTACTTC. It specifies CASSPTGTGNEQYF.